The 10 T cell receptor beta chains below come from one sample, sequenced in a study of T cell clones after liver transplantation (dated by TCRdb to about 2019). Explained via the paper, the time point label denotes: pre-transplant. The library was made by the immunoSEQ multiplex PCR assay. This is the immuneACCESS table as TCRdb keeps it, with only in-frame sequences that have V and J called. A part of the clones is gone; compared with another copy, unresolved V genes explain less than half, and the rest is unexplained. The table for this sample lists 5,500 to 7,500 clones; under 75% of them were counted only once. About a quarter of the sample is taken by the ten largest. The sequencing here drew on CD8+ T cells from blood, taken before liver transplant. The receptors derive from a human donor who received a liver transplant.

V and J are TRBV11-2 and TRBJ1-6, with 7 bases matching TRBD1. From germline, CDR1 is SGHAT and CDR2 FQNNGV. The CDR3 covers 15 residues. Unmatched junction bases numbered 16, after V lost 5 bases and J lost 15 bases. CDR3 protein: CASSQGTANSVGLHF. The CDR3 DNA sequence: TGTGCCAGCAGCCAAGGGACAGCTAATTCGGTAGGCCTCCACTTT.

CDR3 residues: CASSSRLAGGRGETQYF. CDR3 DNA sequence: TGTGCCAGTAGTTCCCGACTAGCGGGGGGGCGAGGGGAGACCCAGTACTTC. The gene calls are TRBV19 and TRBJ2-5; 14 bases match TRBD2. From germline, CDR1 is LNHDA and CDR2 SQIVND (reference sequence). This CDR3 region has 17 residues. The V and J ends lost 5 bases and 5 bases, in that order; junction bases with no gene match: 10.

The chain combines TRBV5-8 with TRBJ2-3; possibly TRBD2 for D (6 bases). From germline, CDR1 is SGHTS and CDR2 YDEGEE. Trimming removed 5 bases from V and 1 base from J, with 11 bases in between. The CDR3 runs to 14 residues. DNA for the CDR3: TGTGCCAGCAGTCGGGACTTGGGCACAGATACGCAGTATTTT. It translates to CASSRDLGTDTQYF.

This clone occurred a few times. This chain joins TRBV7-8 and TRBJ1-4; D may be TRBD1 (5 bases). The length of the CDR3 is 13 residues. Trimming removed 1 base from V and 7 bases from J, with 7 bases in between. Germline-derived CDR1 and CDR2 are SGHVS and FQNEAQ. The DNA of the CDR3 is TGTGCCAGCAGCTTAGATGGGGGTGAAAAACTGTTTTTT. The encoded protein is CASSLDGGEKLFF.

J is TRBJ2-7 and V is TRBV27; possibly TRBD1 or TRBD2 for D (5 bases each). Germline V gene data show CDR1 as MNHEY and CDR2 as SMNVEV (reference sequence). This CDR3 is 14 amino acids long. Between the trimmed V and J ends, which lost 4 bases and 3 bases, there was a span of 13 bases. CDR3 sequence (DNA): TGTGCCAGCAGTTCTACCTGGGGGTTCTACGAGCAGTACTTC. It translates to CASSSTWGFYEQYF.

This rearrangement joins TRBV19 to TRBJ2-2; 7 nucleotides match TRBD1. The germline gives CDR1 LNHDA, CDR2 SQIVND (reference sequence). Germline trimming cut 1 base from V and 7 bases from J; bases unmatched to any gene: 6. This CDR3 has 15 amino acids. CDR3 region: CASSIGFGDSGELFF. CDR3 bases: TGTGCCAGTAGTATAGGCTTCGGGGACAGCGGGGAGCTGTTTTTT.

The chain carries TRBV7-2 and TRBJ2-1; possible D gene TRBD2, 5 bases. Trimming took off 3 bases at V and 3 bases at J, with 12 bases between the two ends. Germline-derived CDR1 and CDR2 are SGHTA and FQGNSA. The CDR3 has 15 amino acids. The CDR3 DNA is TGTGCCAGCAGCTTCGCGCCCGAGGGCTACAATGAGCAGTTCTTC. Its protein product is CASSFAPEGYNEQFF.

This clone has only a few counts. This chain connects TRBV28 to TRBJ2-5, with a weak D call TRBD2 (6 bases). Germline loops: CDR1 MDHEN, CDR2 SYDVKM. Trimming pared 5 bases from V and 3 bases from J, leaving 16 bases between. The CDR3 spans 15 residues. CDR3 residues: CASSRARRTKETQYF. The DNA for the CDR3 is TGTGCCAGCAGTCGAGCCCGGAGGACTAAAGAGACCCAGTACTTC.

The CDR3 bases are TGTGCCAGCAGCTTGGGACTAGCGGGGGGCTACAAATTCCAAGAGACCCAGTACTTC. Amino acids: CASSLGLAGGYKFQETQYF. This rearrangement joins TRBV5-5 to TRBJ2-5; 13 bases fit TRBD2. V was clipped by 0 bases and J by 1 base; unmatched bases: 9. The length of the CDR3 is 19 residues. Germline CDR1 reads SGHKS; CDR2 reads YYEKEE (reference sequence).

This chain uses TRBV11-3 with TRBJ2-1, with a weak D call TRBD1 (5 bases). There are 14 residues in the CDR3. The ends were cut back, 4 bases at V and 7 bases at J, with 14 bases in the middle. Germline CDR1 SGHNT, CDR2 YENEEA. The CDR3 protein is CASSSKVRANEQFF. The CDR3 DNA reads TGTGCCAGCAGCTCAAAGGTCAGGGCAAATGAGCAGTTCTTC.